The T cell receptor beta chain under discussion was sequenced for a study of OX40 agonist ivuxolimab in advanced cancers. Overall study: Hepatocellular carcinoma, melanoma, renal cell or head and neck cancer affected the dose-escalation patients. Patients were roughly 83% male with ages roughly 23 to 90, mean approximately 58. Study outcomes and limitations: CD8+ T cells averaged more expanded clones than CD4+.

This clone was seen a few times. Its antigen remains unidentified. Germline assignment: CDR1 MNHNS and CDR2 SASEGT. The CDR3 sequence is 15 residues long. Losses at the gene ends were 2 bases for V and 6 bases for J; bases not matched to a gene: 9. Sampling times: baseline, cycle 4 day 1, cycle 7 day 1. Assay used: immunoSEQ multiplex PCR; TCRdb lists only in-frame clones, some missing. The data show tens of thousands of clones, more than 70% seen once. V usage is TRBV6-1 and J usage is TRBJ1-2, with 7 bases lining up with TRBD1. This specimen was CD4+ or CD8+ T cells sorted from blood, taken in a trial of the OX40 agonist ivuxolimab. The sequence derives from an adult with an advanced solid tumor such as melanoma, head and neck, liver or kidney cancer. CDR3 nucleotide sequence: TGTGCCAGCAGTGAATATATAGACAGGGAAGATGGCTACACCTTC. This encodes CASSEYIDREDGYTF.